Following are 19 T cell receptor beta chains from one sample sequenced in a study of blood T cell repertoires in COVID-19. The table came from immunoSEQ multiplex PCR; TCRdb's copy has only in-frame clones and leaves some out. This table has 350,000 to 400,000 clones, more than 70% appearing once. Sequencing used PBMCs or T cells enriched from blood (not recorded which). These TCRs come from a young woman who had recovered from COVID-19.

The chain recombines TRBV3-1 (or the pseudogene TRBV3-2) with TRBJ2-5, with TRBD2 identical over 8 bases. V lost 5 bases and J lost 7; bases outside the gene matches: 12. CDR1 is LGHDT, CDR2 YNNKEL, per germline (reference sequence). This CDR3 has 15 residues. This CDR3 reads CASSSRGGLPRTQYF. The CDR3 DNA sequence: TGTGCCAGCAGCTCCCGGGGGGGCTTGCCGCGGACCCAGTACTTC.

A few counts support this clone. The V and J genes are TRBV5-4 and TRBJ1-2; D ambiguous. CDR1 is SGHNT, CDR2 YYREEE, per germline (reference sequence). The V end was cut by 0 bases, the J end by 6 bases, with 9 bases between. CDR3 length equals 13 residues. The DNA for the CDR3 is TGTGCCAGCAGCTTGGATAGCAGAAATGGCTACACCTTC. Protein sequence: CASSLDSRNGYTF.

V usage is TRBV4-1 and J usage is TRBJ2-7; D possibly corresponds to TRBD1 (5 bases). CDR1 and CDR2 from the germline V gene are MGHRA and YSYEKL. The CDR3 loop spans 12 amino acids. V lost 0 bases and J 6 bases, leaving 6 bases between the germline ends. The CDR3 DNA is TGCGCCAGCAGCCAAGATAGGGGCGAGCAGTACTTC. As protein: CASSQDRGEQYF.

The chain combines TRBV28 with TRBJ1-5; 7 bases agree with TRBD1. Germline assignment: CDR1 MDHEN and CDR2 SYDVKM. The CDR3 length is 14 residues. Unmatched junction bases numbered 11, after V lost 5 bases and J lost 10 bases. The CDR3 DNA sequence: TGTGCCAGCAGTCGTAGGGGGCCGGGCGGTCCCCAGCATTTT. It specifies CASSRRGPGGPQHF. The variable domain in full, completed from reference TRBV28 and TRBJ1-5, reads DVKVTQSSRYLVKRTGEKVFLECVQDMDHENMFWYRQDPGLGLRLIYFSYDVKMKEKGDIPEGYSVSREKKERFSLILESASTNQTSMYLCASSRRGPGGPQHFGDGTRLSIL.

As DNA, the CDR3 is TGTGCCAGCAGCCAAGGGCTGGGGGCAACCGGGGAGCTGTTTTTT. Translation gives CASSQGLGATGELFF. The chain employs TRBV14 and TRBJ2-2, with D tentatively TRBD1 (6 bases). From germline, CDR1 is SGHDN and CDR2 FVKESK. The CDR3 loop spans 15 amino acids. Trimming stripped 1 base from V and 5 bases from J, with 11 bases between.

This chain links TRBV7-9 with TRBJ1-2; weak D call: TRBD1 (5 bases). The V and J ends lost 4 bases and 4 bases respectively, with 13 bases between them. The germline CDR1 and CDR2 sequences are SEHNR and FQNEAQ (reference sequence). The CDR3 is 14 amino acids. CDR3 sequence reads: CASSSGGVGYGYTF. The CDR3 coding sequence is TGTGCCAGCAGCTCCGGGGGAGTTGGCTATGGCTACACCTTC. Drawing the rest from reference TRBV7-9 and TRBJ1-2, the complete variable domain is DTGVSQNPRHKITKRGQNVTFRCDPISEHNRLYWYRQTLGQGPEFLTYFQNEAQLEKSRLLSDRFSAERPKGSFSTLEIQRTEQGDSAMYLCASSSGGVGYGYTFGSGTRLTVV.

The chain uses TRBV20-1 and TRBJ2-3, with D unclear. V was pared by 4 bases and J by 7 bases, with 9 bases between. CDR1 is DFQATT and CDR2 is SNEGSKA in the germline V gene (reference sequence). The CDR3 is 11 amino acids. The CDR3 loop is CSAIAMNTQYF. The CDR3 DNA reads as TGCAGTGCTATTGCTATGAATACGCAGTATTTT.

This clone was detected only once. V is TRBV21-1 and J is TRBJ2-5; the table's D call, TRBD2, was not checked against the DNA. TRBV21-1 counts as a pseudogene. CDR3 length: 14 residues. The CDR3 coding sequence is TGTGCCAGCAGCATAAAGCGGGGGAAAGAGACCCAGTACTTC. Translating it yields CASSIKRGKETQYF.

V gene TRBV6-2 or TRBV6-3 combines with J gene TRBJ1-2, with D unclear. The V gene lost 2 bases and the J gene lost 8 bases, with 6 bases spanning the gap. The germline CDR1 and CDR2 sequences are MNHEY and SVGEGT. CDR3 length: 11 amino acids. The CDR3 sequence: CASSYGGGYTF. The CDR3 DNA is TGTGCCAGCAGTTACGGAGGAGGCTACACCTTC.

This clone appeared once. The V gene is TRBV28, the J gene TRBJ1-6, with D maybe TRBD1 (5 bases). This CDR3 is built from 18 residues. In germline, CDR1 is MDHEN, CDR2 SYDVKM. The V and J ends lost 2 bases and 0 bases respectively, with 14 bases between them. The CDR3 DNA is TGTGCCAGCAGTTTACGGGGGTTACTAGCCTCCTATAATTCACCCCTCCACTTT. Translating gives CASSLRGLLASYNSPLHF.

The chain recombines TRBV24-1 with TRBJ2-2; the D is unclear. This CDR3 contains 12 residues. The V gene's germline CDR1 is KGHDR and CDR2 SFDVKD. The germline V and J ends were trimmed by 7 bases and 7 bases, with 9 bases remaining between them. CDR3 in DNA: TGTGCCACCAGCCACACGAACGGGGAGCTGTTTTTT. Translated: CATSHTNGELFF.

As to this clone: Within the sample, other DNA sequences also encode this same CDR3. CDR3 bases: TGTGCCAGCAGTTTGACAGGGGGAAACACCATATATTTT. This sequence encodes CASSLTGGNTIYF. The V call is TRBV27, the J call TRBJ1-3, with 7 bases identical to TRBD1. CDR1 MNHEY and CDR2 SMNVEV come from the germline V gene (reference sequence). This CDR3 is built from 13 residues. V dropped 3 bases and J dropped 4; count of bases not matched to a gene: 0.

This rearrangement joins TRBV11-2 to TRBJ1-5, with a weak D call TRBD1 (6 bases). The CDR3 has 14 amino acids. CDR1 and CDR2 (germline): SGHAT, FQNNGV. With 4 bases removed from V and 4 bases from J, the gap between germline ends came to 11 bases. The CDR3 coding sequence is TGTGCCAGCAGCTCCGGGGGGGCTAATCAGCCCCAGCATTTT. As protein: CASSSGGANQPQHF.

In this sample, this clone turned up once. J is TRBJ1-2 and V is TRBV14; maybe TRBD1 (5 bases). Per the germline V gene, CDR1 is SGHDN and CDR2 is FVKESK. V lost 6 bases and J 6 bases, leaving 14 bases between the germline ends. There are 13 residues in the CDR3. The CDR3: CASRLQGGHGYTF. The DNA of the CDR3 is TGTGCCAGCAGACTGCAGGGAGGGCATGGCTACACCTTC.

The CDR3: CASSQIAGGSYNEQFF. In DNA form, the CDR3 reads TGCGCCAGCAGCCAGATAGCGGGGGGCTCCTACAATGAGCAGTTCTTC. This rearrangement joins TRBV4-3 to TRBJ2-1, with 10 bases matching TRBD2. Germline assignment: CDR1 LGHNA and CDR2 YSLEER. Trimming cost V 3 bases and J 0 bases; bases outside gene matches: 2. This CDR3 region has 16 residues.

The gene calls are TRBV7-9 and TRBJ1-2; D remains ambiguous. CDR1 SEHNR and CDR2 FQNEAQ come from the germline V gene (reference sequence). The CDR3 covers 14 residues. The V end was cut by 6 bases, the J end by 4 bases, with 15 bases between. CDR3 residues: CASSPTLGSYGYTF. The CDR3 bases are TGTGCCAGCAGTCCAACCTTGGGGAGCTATGGCTACACCTTC.

This rearrangement joins TRBV29-1 to TRBJ2-1; the match to TRBD1 covers 7 bases. Germline V gene sequence: CDR1 SQVTM, CDR2 ANQGSEA. This CDR3 region has 12 residues. Trimming took 4 bases from V and 6 from J; bases not matched to a gene: 3. The CDR3 loop is CSVGRQGNEQFF. The CDR3, as DNA: TGCAGCGTTGGACGACAGGGCAATGAGCAGTTCTTC.

The V and J genes are TRBV10-3 and TRBJ1-1; the D gene is possibly TRBD1 (5 bases). The CDR3 runs 14 residues. Germline CDR1 ENHRY, CDR2 SYGVKD. Trimming pared 4 bases from V and 1 base from J, leaving 10 bases between. CDR3 DNA sequence: TGTGCCATCAGTGGAGCAGGGCCGAACACTGAAGCTTTCTTT. It translates to CAISGAGPNTEAFF.

The genes are TRBV7-8 and TRBJ1-3; TRBD1 aligns across 7 bases. V gave up 5 bases and J gave up 1 base; unmatched junction bases: 5. Germline V gives CDR1 SGHVS, CDR2 FQNEAQ. The CDR3 spans 15 residues. The CDR3 protein is CASSEQGQSGNTIYF. DNA of the CDR3: TGTGCCAGCAGCGAACAGGGACAGTCTGGAAACACCATATATTTT.